This T cell receptor (beta chain) was identified during a study of T cells in Graves' hyperthyroidism and ophthalmopathy. From RNA transcripts, TCR beta CDR3 regions were amplified. TCR CDR3 regions were first amplified by RT-PCR with HTBI primers. MiXCR, applied by TCRdb to the multiplex PCR reads, yields one record per CDR3 protein. This sample has 500,000 to 600,000 distinct CDR3 sequences, with 15% to 20% found just once. Researchers barred patients who had uncontrolled infection, other autoimmune disease, pregnancy or lactation. Points from the study as a whole: Progression to ophthalmopathy was predicted a median of approximately 6.4 months early. Most expanded thyroid clonotypes above 0.001 also appeared in blood. A 13 V-J model separated ophthalmopathy from stable hyperthyroidism.

Germline V lookup: CDR1 SEHNR, CDR2 FQNEAQ (reference sequence). Trimming left V 4 bases short and J 8 bases short, with 12 bases between. CDR3 size: 13 residues. As for this clonotype: What it recognizes is unknown.

V gene TRBV7-9 combines with J gene TRBJ1-3; D is perhaps TRBD1 (5 bases). This sequence was found in a woman in her late teens or twenties with Graves' hyperthyroidism. The sample taken for sequencing was blood. The CDR3 DNA reads as TGTGCCAGCAGCTCCAGCCAGGGTGACACCATATATTTT. Protein product: CASSSSQGDTIYF.